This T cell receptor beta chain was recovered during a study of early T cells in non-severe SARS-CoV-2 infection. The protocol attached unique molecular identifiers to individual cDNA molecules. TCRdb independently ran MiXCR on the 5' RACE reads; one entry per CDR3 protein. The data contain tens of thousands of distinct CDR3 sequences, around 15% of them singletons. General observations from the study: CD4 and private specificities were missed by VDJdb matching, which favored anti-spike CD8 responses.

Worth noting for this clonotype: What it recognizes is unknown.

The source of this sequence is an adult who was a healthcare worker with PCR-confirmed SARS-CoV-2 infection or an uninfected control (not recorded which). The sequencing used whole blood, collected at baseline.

The CDR3 region has the DNA TGTGCCAGCACCTTCAGTGGCAGGCCCCACGAGCAGTACTTC. Amino acid sequence: CASTFSGRPHEQYF. This chain links TRBV28 with TRBJ2-7; D unclear. CDR3 length: 14 residues. Trimming took off 7 bases at V and 5 bases at J, with 18 bases between the two ends. Germline-derived CDR1 and CDR2 are MDHEN and SYDVKM. Supplemented by reference TRBV28 and TRBJ2-7, the full variable domain reads DVKVTQSSRYLVKRTGEKVFLECVQDMDHENMFWYRQDPGLGLRLIYFSYDVKMKEKGDIPEGYSVSREKKERFSLILESASTNQTSMYLCASTFSGRPHEQYFGPGTRLTVT.